Listed below are T cell receptor beta chains from one sample, sequenced in a study of blood T cell repertoires in COVID-19. The protocol was immunoSEQ multiplex PCR, while the TCRdb copy is restricted to in-frame clones and leaves out a portion. The sample has tens of thousands of clones, over 75% seen once; the top ten hold roughly 15%. The sequenced material came from peripheral blood. Receptor source: a human donor with active COVID-19. The donor label of this sample is uncertain. CDR3s include the opening cysteine and the closing phenylalanine or tryptophan. D genes are given only for firm matches. Clone size is shown for a subset of rows, as once, few, many or a class of expanded clone.

J gene,D gene,clone size,V gene,CDR3 protein,CDR3 DNA
TRBJ1-1,NA,NA,TRBV4-3,CASSQEEELEAFF,TGCGCCAGCAGCCAAGAGGAGGAACTTGAAGCTTTCTTT
TRBJ1-2,TRBD1,NA,TRBV4-3,CASSPMTGWGGYTF,TGCGCCAGCAGCCCAATGACAGGGTGGGGTGGCTACACCTTC
TRBJ1-1,NA,NA,TRBV3-1/TRBV3-2,CASSPVRTEAFF,TGTGCCAGCAGCCCGGTTCGAACTGAAGCTTTCTTT
TRBJ2-5,NA,NA,TRBV29-1,CSVVSSVETQYF,TGCAGCGTTGTTTCTAGTGTGGAGACCCAGTACTTC
TRBJ2-3,NA,NA,TRBV18,CASSVLAGSTDTQYF,TGTGCCAGCTCGGTGTTGGCGGGCAGCACAGATACGCAGTATTTT
TRBJ2-5,NA,NA,TRBV6-1,CASSESPVGETQYF,TGTGCCAGCAGTGAGTCTCCAGTCGGGGAGACCCAGTACTTC
TRBJ1-2,NA,NA,TRBV6-1,CASSEGWSPQF,TGTGCCAGCAGTGAAGGATGGTCGCCACAATTC
TRBJ1-4,TRBD1,NA,TRBV18,CASSPGQGSNEKLFF,TGTGCCAGCTCACCCGGACAGGGGTCTAATGAAAAACTGTTTTTT
TRBJ2-1,TRBD1,NA,TRBV7-2,CASSFQGVNEQFF,TGTGCCAGCAGCTTCCAGGGGGTAAATGAGCAGTTCTTC
TRBJ2-7,NA,once,TRBV19,CASSIDLRSGRGYEQYF,TGTGCCAGTAGTATAGATCTCCGGAGCGGCAGGGGCTACGAGCAGTACTTC
TRBJ1-2,TRBD1,many,TRBV4-1,CASSPEGQMDLYGYTF,TGCGCCAGCAGCCCAGAGGGACAGATGGACCTCTATGGCTACACCTTC
TRBJ2-1,NA,NA,TRBV7-9,CASSLVANAAQFF,TGTGCCAGCAGCTTAGTGGCGAACGCGGCCCAGTTCTTC
TRBJ2-1,TRBD2,NA,TRBV3-1/TRBV3-2,CASSPSGGRYNEQFF,TGTGCCAGCAGCCCTAGCGGGGGCCGGTACAATGAGCAGTTCTTC
TRBJ1-5,NA,NA,TRBV10-2,CATSDSTNQPQHF,TGCGCCACCTCGGACAGTACCAATCAGCCCCAGCATTTT
TRBJ2-4,NA,NA,TRBV5-6,CASRQVSTNIQYF,TGTGCCAGCCGACAGGTCTCAACAAACATTCAGTACTTC
TRBJ2-7,NA,NA,TRBV4-3,CASSQVWDSSYEQYF,TGCGCCAGCAGCCAAGTCTGGGACTCATCCTACGAGCAGTACTTC
TRBJ2-7,TRBD2,NA,TRBV4-2,CASSPPPGLATNEQYF,TGTGCCAGCAGTCCCCCGCCGGGACTAGCTACCAACGAGCAGTACTTC
TRBJ1-6,NA,NA,TRBV28,CASVRSGESSPLHF,TGTGCCAGCGTCCGGTCAGGGGAAAGTTCACCCCTCCACTTT
TRBJ2-1,TRBD1,NA,TRBV4-3,CASSHGDRGAYNEQFF,TGCGCCAGCAGCCACGGCGACAGGGGGGCCTACAATGAGCAGTTCTTC
TRBJ2-3,TRBD1,few,TRBV11-2,CASRKLRDSRTDTQYF,TGTGCCAGCAGGAAACTCCGGGACAGTCGCACAGATACGCAGTATTTT
TRBJ2-5,TRBD2,NA,TRBV4-3,CASSQGTSGGAGTQYF,TGCGCCAGCAGCCAGGGAACTAGCGGGGGGGCCGGGACCCAGTACTTC
TRBJ1-3,NA,few,TRBV4-2,CASSQDQVSGNTIYF,TGTGCCAGCAGCCAAGATCAGGTCTCTGGAAACACCATATATTTT
TRBJ2-3,TRBD2,NA,TRBV5-1,CASSLGRLAGLTDTQYF,TGCGCCAGCAGCTTGGGTAGGCTAGCGGGGCTCACAGATACGCAGTATTTT
TRBJ2-1,TRBD1,NA,TRBV6-5,CASSPDRGSNEQFF,TGTGCCAGCAGTCCTGACAGGGGAAGCAATGAGCAGTTCTTC
TRBJ2-3,NA,NA,TRBV10-3,CAIENPGADTQYF,TGTGCCATCGAGAACCCAGGGGCGGATACGCAGTATTTT
TRBJ2-7,NA,NA,TRBV5-5,CASSSRVIGYEQYF,TGTGCCAGCAGCTCCAGGGTAATTGGCTACGAGCAGTACTTC
TRBJ2-1,TRBD2,NA,TRBV7-8,CASSFFSGGAVSYNEQFF,TGTGCCAGCAGCTTCTTTAGCGGGGGGGCCGTCTCCTACAATGAGCAGTTCTTC
TRBJ2-3,TRBD2,NA,TRBV5-4,CASRSGGVSMDTQYF,TGTGCCAGCAGAAGCGGGGGTGTTTCAATGGATACGCAGTATTTT
TRBJ1-2,TRBD1,NA,TRBV29-1,CSVEGGQGDSGYTF,TGCAGCGTTGAAGGAGGACAGGGAGATAGTGGCTACACCTTC
TRBJ2-3,NA,NA,TRBV19,CASSFGGTSTDTQYF,TGTGCCAGTAGTTTTGGCGGGACCTCCACAGATACGCAGTATTTT
TRBJ1-5,NA,few,TRBV7-8,CASSLSGGIVEPQHF,TGTGCCAGCAGCTTATCCGGGGGTATAGTTGAGCCCCAGCATTTT
TRBJ2-3,NA,NA,TRBV24-1,CATSPRVSDTQYF,TGTGCCACCAGTCCCAGGGTTTCAGATACGCAGTATTTT